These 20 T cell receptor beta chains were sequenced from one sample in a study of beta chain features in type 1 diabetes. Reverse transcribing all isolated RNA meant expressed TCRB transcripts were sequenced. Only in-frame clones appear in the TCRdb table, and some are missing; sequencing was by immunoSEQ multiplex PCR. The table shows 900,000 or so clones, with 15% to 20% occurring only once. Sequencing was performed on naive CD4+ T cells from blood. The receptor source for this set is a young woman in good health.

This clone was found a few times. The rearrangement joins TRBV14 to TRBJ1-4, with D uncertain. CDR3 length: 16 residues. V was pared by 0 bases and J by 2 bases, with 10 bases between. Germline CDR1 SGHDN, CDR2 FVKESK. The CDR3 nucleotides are TGTGCCAGCAGCCAAGATTACGGGCGGACTAATGAAAAACTGTTTTTT. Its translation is CASSQDYGRTNEKLFF. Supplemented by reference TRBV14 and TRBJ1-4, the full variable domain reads EAGVTQFPSHSVIEKGQTVTLRCDPISGHDNLYWYRRVMGKEIKFLLHFVKESKQDESGMPNNRFLAERTGGTYSTLKVQPAELEDSGVYFCASSQDYGRTNEKLFFGSGTQLSVL.

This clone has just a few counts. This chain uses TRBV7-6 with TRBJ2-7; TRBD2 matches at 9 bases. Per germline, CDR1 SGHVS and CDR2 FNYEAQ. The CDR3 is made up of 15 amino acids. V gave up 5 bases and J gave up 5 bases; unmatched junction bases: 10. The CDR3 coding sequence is TGTGCCAGCAGCCCCCATAGCGGGAGTGGAAACGAGCAGTACTTC. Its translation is CASSPHSGSGNEQYF. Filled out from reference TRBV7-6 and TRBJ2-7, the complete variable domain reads GAGVSQSPRYKVTKRGQDVALRCDPISGHVSLYWYRQALGQGPEFLTYFNYEAQQDKSGLPNDRFSAERPEGSISTLTIQRTEQRDSAMYRCASSPHSGSGNEQYFGPGTRLTVT.

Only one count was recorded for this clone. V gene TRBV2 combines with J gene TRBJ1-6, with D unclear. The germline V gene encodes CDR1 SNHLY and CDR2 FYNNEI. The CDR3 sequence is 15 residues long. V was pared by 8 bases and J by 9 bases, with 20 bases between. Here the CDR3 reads CASSGAVDWSSPLHF. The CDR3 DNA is TGTGCCAGCTCCGGCGCGGTGGATTGGTCTTCACCCCTCCACTTT.

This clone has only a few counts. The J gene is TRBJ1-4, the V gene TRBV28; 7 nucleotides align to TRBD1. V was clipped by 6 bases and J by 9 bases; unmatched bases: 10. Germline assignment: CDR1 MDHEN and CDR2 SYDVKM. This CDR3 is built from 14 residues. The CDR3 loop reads CASRGVGGQKKLFF. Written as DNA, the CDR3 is TGTGCCAGCAGGGGGGTCGGGGGACAGAAAAAACTGTTTTTT.

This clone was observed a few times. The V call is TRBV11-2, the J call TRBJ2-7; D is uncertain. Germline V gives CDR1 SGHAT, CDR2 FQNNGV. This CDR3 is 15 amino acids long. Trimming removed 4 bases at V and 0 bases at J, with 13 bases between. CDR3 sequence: CASSSTSGRSYEQYF. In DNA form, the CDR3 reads TGTGCCAGCAGCTCCACTTCCGGACGCTCCTACGAGCAGTACTTC.

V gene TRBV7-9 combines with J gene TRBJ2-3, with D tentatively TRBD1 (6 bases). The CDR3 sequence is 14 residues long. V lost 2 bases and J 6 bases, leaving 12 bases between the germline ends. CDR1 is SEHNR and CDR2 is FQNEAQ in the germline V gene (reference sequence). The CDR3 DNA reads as TGTGCCAGCAGCTTAAGGGACAAGGAGGATACGCAGTATTTT. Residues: CASSLRDKEDTQYF.

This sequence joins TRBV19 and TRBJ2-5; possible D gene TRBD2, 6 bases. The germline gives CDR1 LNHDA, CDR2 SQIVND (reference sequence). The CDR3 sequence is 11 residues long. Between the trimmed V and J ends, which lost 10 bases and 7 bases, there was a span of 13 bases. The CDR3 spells CATSNGGTQYF. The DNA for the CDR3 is TGTGCCACCTCCAACGGGGGGACCCAGTACTTC.

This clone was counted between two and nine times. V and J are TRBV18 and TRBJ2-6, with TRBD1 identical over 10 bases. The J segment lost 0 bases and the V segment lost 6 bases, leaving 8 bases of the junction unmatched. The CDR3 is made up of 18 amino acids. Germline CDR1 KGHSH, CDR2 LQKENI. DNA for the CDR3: TGTGCCAGCTCGCCTCGGGGACAGGGGAGCTCTGGGGCCAACGTCCTGACTTTC. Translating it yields CASSPRGQGSSGANVLTF.

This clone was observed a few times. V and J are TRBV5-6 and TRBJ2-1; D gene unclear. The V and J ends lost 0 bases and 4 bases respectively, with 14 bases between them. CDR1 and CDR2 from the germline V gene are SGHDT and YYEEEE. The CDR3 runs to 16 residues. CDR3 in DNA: TGTGCCAGCAGCTTGGACCTTGGCAAGAGGTACAATGAGCAGTTCTTC. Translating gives CASSLDLGKRYNEQFF.

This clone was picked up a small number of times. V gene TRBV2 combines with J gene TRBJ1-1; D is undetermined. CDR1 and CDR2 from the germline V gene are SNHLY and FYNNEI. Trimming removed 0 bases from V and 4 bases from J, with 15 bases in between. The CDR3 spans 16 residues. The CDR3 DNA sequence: TGTGCCAGCAGTGAAGCCAGGCTCATTGCAACCACTGAAGCTTTCTTT. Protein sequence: CASSEARLIATTEAFF.

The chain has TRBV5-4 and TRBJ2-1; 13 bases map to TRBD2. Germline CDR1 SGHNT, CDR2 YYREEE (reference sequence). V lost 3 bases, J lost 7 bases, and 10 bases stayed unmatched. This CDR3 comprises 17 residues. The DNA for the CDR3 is TGTGCCAGCAGCTCCGGGAGGACTAGCGGGAGCATGAATGAGCAGTTCTTC. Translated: CASSSGRTSGSMNEQFF.

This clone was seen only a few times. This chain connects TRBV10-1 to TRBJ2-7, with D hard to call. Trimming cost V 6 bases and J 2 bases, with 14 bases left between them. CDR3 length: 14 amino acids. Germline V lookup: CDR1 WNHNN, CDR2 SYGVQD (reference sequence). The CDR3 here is CASSSRSRAYEQYF. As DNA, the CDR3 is TGCGCCAGCAGCTCGCGGAGTAGAGCCTACGAGCAGTACTTC.

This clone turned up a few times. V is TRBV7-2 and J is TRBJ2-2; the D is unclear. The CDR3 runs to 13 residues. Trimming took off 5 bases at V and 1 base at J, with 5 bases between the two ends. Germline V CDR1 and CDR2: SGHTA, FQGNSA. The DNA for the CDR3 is TGTGCCAGCAGCCAAGAGAACACCGGGGAGCTGTTTTTT. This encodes CASSQENTGELFF.

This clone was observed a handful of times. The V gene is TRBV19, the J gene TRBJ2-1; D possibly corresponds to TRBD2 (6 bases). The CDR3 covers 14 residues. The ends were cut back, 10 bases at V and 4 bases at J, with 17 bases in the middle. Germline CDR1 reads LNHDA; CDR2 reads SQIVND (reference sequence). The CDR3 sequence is CATTEGPQYNEQFF. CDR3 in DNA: TGTGCCACTACGGAGGGCCCGCAATACAATGAGCAGTTCTTC. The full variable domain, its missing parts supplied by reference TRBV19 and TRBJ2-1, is DGGITQSPKYLFRKEGQNVTLSCEQNLNHDAMYWYRQDPGQGLRLIYYSQIVNDFQKGDIAEGYSVSREKKESFPLTVTSAQKNPTAFYLCATTEGPQYNEQFFGPGTRLTVL.

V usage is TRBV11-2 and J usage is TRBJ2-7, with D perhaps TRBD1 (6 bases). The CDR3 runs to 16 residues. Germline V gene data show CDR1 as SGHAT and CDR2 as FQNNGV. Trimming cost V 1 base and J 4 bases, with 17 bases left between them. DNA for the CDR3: TGTGCCAGCAGCTTAGGCCCGGGACAAGGGCGTTACGAGCAGTACTTC. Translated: CASSLGPGQGRYEQYF.

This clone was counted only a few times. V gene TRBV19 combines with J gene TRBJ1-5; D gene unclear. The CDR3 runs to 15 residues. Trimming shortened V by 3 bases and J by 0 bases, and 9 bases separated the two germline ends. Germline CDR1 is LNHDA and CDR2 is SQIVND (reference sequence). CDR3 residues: CASSIFPNSNQPQHF. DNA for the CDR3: TGTGCCAGTAGTATCTTCCCTAATAGCAATCAGCCCCAGCATTTT.

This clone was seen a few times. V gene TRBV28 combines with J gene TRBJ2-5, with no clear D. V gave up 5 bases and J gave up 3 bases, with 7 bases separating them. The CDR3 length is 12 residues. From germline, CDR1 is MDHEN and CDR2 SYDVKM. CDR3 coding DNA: TGTGCCAGCAGTCAGCGAGAAGAGACCCAGTACTTC. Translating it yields CASSQREETQYF.

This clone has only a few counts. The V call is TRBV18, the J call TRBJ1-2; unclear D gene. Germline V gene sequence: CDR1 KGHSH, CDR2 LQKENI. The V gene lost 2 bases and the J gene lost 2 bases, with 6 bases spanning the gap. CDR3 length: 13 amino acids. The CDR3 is CASSPMGNYGYTF. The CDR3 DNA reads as TGTGCCAGCTCACCAATGGGGAACTATGGCTACACCTTC.

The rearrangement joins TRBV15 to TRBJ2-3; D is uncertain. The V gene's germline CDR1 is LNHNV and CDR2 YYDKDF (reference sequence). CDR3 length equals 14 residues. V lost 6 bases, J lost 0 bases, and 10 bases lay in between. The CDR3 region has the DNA TGTGCCACCAGGCCGCGTCCTAGCACAGATACGCAGTATTTT. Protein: CATRPRPSTDTQYF.

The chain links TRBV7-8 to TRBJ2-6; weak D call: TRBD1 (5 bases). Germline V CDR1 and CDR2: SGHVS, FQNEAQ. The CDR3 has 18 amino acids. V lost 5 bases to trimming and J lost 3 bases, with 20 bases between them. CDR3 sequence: CASSRAREVGFGANVLTF. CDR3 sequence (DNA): TGTGCCAGCAGCCGGGCCAGGGAAGTCGGCTTTGGGGCCAACGTCCTGACTTTC.